The rows below give T cell receptor beta chains drawn from one sample of a study of blood T cells in healthy people across ages. TCRdb re-derived calls from the 5' RACE reads in MiXCR, one entry per CDR3 protein. The sample has nearly 800,000 distinct CDR3 sequences, approximately 60% seen once. Sequencing input: blood. The source of these receptors is a middle-aged man in good health. CDR3s include the opening cysteine and the closing phenylalanine or tryptophan. The order of the fields is J gene, clone size, V gene, D gene, CDR3 protein, CDR3 DNA. D genes are given only for firm matches. Clone size is shown for a subset of rows, as once, few, many or a class of expanded clone.

j_gene: TRBJ2-1
abundance: NA
v_gene: TRBV3-1
d_gene: NA
CDR3aa: CASSHSPRNNEQFF
CDR3nt: TGTGCCAGCAGCCATTCTCCCAGAAACAATGAGCAGTTCTTC

j_gene: TRBJ2-1
abundance: NA
v_gene: TRBV28
d_gene: NA
CDR3aa: CASSPKRGRDRYEQFF
CDR3nt: TGTGCCAGCAGTCCCAAGCGAGGTAGGGATCGCTATGAGCAGTTCTTC

j_gene: TRBJ2-7
abundance: NA
v_gene: TRBV15
d_gene: NA
CDR3aa: CATSRDGVEQYF
CDR3nt: TGTGCCACCAGCAGAGATGGGGTCGAGCAGTACTTC

j_gene: TRBJ2-5
abundance: NA
v_gene: TRBV15
d_gene: NA
CDR3aa: CATSRRNRWETQYF
CDR3nt: TGTGCCACCAGCCGTCGGAACAGGTGGGAGACCCAGTACTTC

j_gene: TRBJ1-1
abundance: NA
v_gene: TRBV4-3
d_gene: TRBD1
CDR3aa: CASSQEDRASEAFF
CDR3nt: TGCGCCAGCAGCCAAGAGGACAGGGCGTCTGAAGCTTTCTTT

j_gene: TRBJ1-4
abundance: few
v_gene: TRBV20-1
d_gene: NA
CDR3aa: CSARTAANEKLFF
CDR3nt: TGCAGTGCTAGAACAGCCGCCAATGAAAAACTGTTTTTT

j_gene: TRBJ2-7
abundance: NA
v_gene: TRBV20-1
d_gene: TRBD2
CDR3aa: CSAFGLAGATYEQYF
CDR3nt: TGCAGTGCCTTCGGACTAGCGGGGGCCACCTACGAGCAGTACTTC

j_gene: TRBJ2-1
abundance: few
v_gene: TRBV6-4
d_gene: TRBD2
CDR3aa: CASSETSGPYNEQFF
CDR3nt: TGTGCCAGCAGTGAAACTAGCGGTCCCTACAATGAGCAGTTCTTC

j_gene: TRBJ2-5
abundance: NA
v_gene: TRBV3-1
d_gene: NA
CDR3aa: CASSQAQGRIGKTQYF
CDR3nt: TGTGCCAGCAGCCAAGCGCAGGGGAGGATTGGAAAGACCCAGTACTTC

j_gene: TRBJ2-3
abundance: NA
v_gene: TRBV6-5
d_gene: NA
CDR3aa: CASSYGEQSTDTQYF
CDR3nt: TGTGCCAGCAGTTACGGAGAACAGAGCACAGATACGCAGTATTTT

j_gene: TRBJ2-1
abundance: NA
v_gene: TRBV27
d_gene: NA
CDR3aa: CASSLGSDSSYNEQFF
CDR3nt: TGTGCCAGCAGTTTAGGATCGGATAGCTCCTACAATGAGCAGTTCTTC

j_gene: TRBJ2-5
abundance: NA
v_gene: TRBV29-1
d_gene: TRBD2
CDR3aa: CSVSDPLTSGSREQYF
CDR3nt: TGCAGCGTTTCGGATCCCTTGACTAGCGGGTCGAGGGAGCAGTACTTC

j_gene: TRBJ2-7
abundance: NA
v_gene: TRBV4-3
d_gene: NA
CDR3aa: CASSQGPRADEQYF
CDR3nt: TGCGCCAGCAGCCAAGGGCCCAGAGCCGACGAGCAGTACTTC

j_gene: TRBJ1-5
abundance: NA
v_gene: TRBV5-1
d_gene: NA
CDR3aa: CASSFGREGGQPQHF
CDR3nt: TGCGCCAGCAGCTTCGGCAGGGAAGGCGGTCAGCCCCAGCATTTT

j_gene: TRBJ2-4
abundance: NA
v_gene: TRBV12-3/TRBV12-4
d_gene: NA
CDR3aa: CASSKGLAKNIQYF
CDR3nt: TGTGCCAGCAGTAAGGGACTAGCCAAAAACATTCAGTACTTC

j_gene: TRBJ2-7
abundance: NA
v_gene: TRBV19
d_gene: TRBD2
CDR3aa: CASKPSGSYEQYF
CDR3nt: TGTGCCAGTAAACCTAGCGGGAGCTACGAGCAGTACTTC

j_gene: TRBJ2-6
abundance: NA
v_gene: TRBV9
d_gene: TRBD1
CDR3aa: CASSAQTKDRGNSGANVLTF
CDR3nt: TGTGCCAGCAGCGCACAAACAAAGGACAGGGGGAACTCTGGGGCCAACGTCCTGACTTTC

j_gene: TRBJ2-7
abundance: NA
v_gene: TRBV7-2
d_gene: NA
CDR3aa: CASSPTLGGGEQYF
CDR3nt: TGTGCCAGCAGCCCCACACTGGGGGGCGGTGAGCAGTACTTC

j_gene: TRBJ1-2
abundance: few
v_gene: TRBV14
d_gene: NA
CDR3aa: CASSPGTPGYYGYTF
CDR3nt: TGTGCCAGCAGCCCGGGGACGCCCGGGTACTATGGCTACACCTTC

j_gene: TRBJ2-2
abundance: NA
v_gene: TRBV2
d_gene: NA
CDR3aa: CASSEGVGNAGELFF
CDR3nt: TGTGCCAGCAGTGAAGGAGTGGGGAACGCCGGGGAGCTGTTTTTT

j_gene: TRBJ1-4
abundance: NA
v_gene: TRBV20-1
d_gene: NA
CDR3aa: CSARDPSVGRARGEKLFF
CDR3nt: TGCAGTGCTAGAGACCCCAGCGTAGGGAGGGCGCGGGGTGAAAAACTGTTTTTT

j_gene: TRBJ2-3
abundance: NA
v_gene: TRBV10-3
d_gene: TRBD2
CDR3aa: CAISVPSTSGRALAWSDTQYF
CDR3nt: TGTGCCATCAGTGTTCCCTCAACTAGCGGGAGGGCCTTGGCATGGTCAGATACGCAGTATTTT

j_gene: TRBJ2-4
abundance: NA
v_gene: TRBV29-1
d_gene: NA
CDR3aa: CSVEGREDIQYF
CDR3nt: TGCAGCGTTGAGGGCAGGGAAGACATTCAGTACTTC

j_gene: TRBJ2-7
abundance: NA
v_gene: TRBV28
d_gene: NA
CDR3aa: CASSVRWSYEQYF
CDR3nt: TGTGCCAGCAGTGTGCGATGGTCCTACGAGCAGTACTTC

j_gene: TRBJ1-5
abundance: NA
v_gene: TRBV9
d_gene: TRBD1
CDR3aa: CASSDAPDRGSNQPQHF
CDR3nt: TGTGCCAGCAGCGATGCCCCGGACAGGGGAAGCAATCAGCCCCAGCATTTT

j_gene: TRBJ1-4
abundance: NA
v_gene: TRBV6-6
d_gene: NA
CDR3aa: CASSYSGSNEKLFF
CDR3nt: TGTGCCAGCAGTTACTCTGGCAGTAATGAAAAACTGTTTTTT

j_gene: TRBJ2-5
abundance: few
v_gene: TRBV11-1
d_gene: TRBD2
CDR3aa: CASSLQRGAHETQYF
CDR3nt: TGTGCCAGCAGCCTCCAGCGGGGGGCCCATGAGACCCAGTACTTC

j_gene: TRBJ2-3
abundance: few
v_gene: TRBV7-2
d_gene: NA
CDR3aa: CASSLVSSGAFTDTQYF
CDR3nt: TGTGCCAGCAGCTTAGTTTCCAGCGGAGCCTTCACAGATACGCAGTATTTT

j_gene: TRBJ1-1
abundance: few
v_gene: TRBV11-2
d_gene: NA
CDR3aa: CASSLTQNTEAFF
CDR3nt: TGTGCCAGCAGCCTGACTCAGAACACTGAAGCTTTCTTT

j_gene: TRBJ2-7
abundance: NA
v_gene: TRBV4-3
d_gene: NA
CDR3aa: CASSQDDGAYEQYF
CDR3nt: TGCGCCAGCAGCCAAGATGACGGGGCCTACGAGCAGTACTTC

j_gene: TRBJ2-2
abundance: few
v_gene: TRBV4-2
d_gene: TRBD2
CDR3aa: CASSLAGHERGLSTGELFF
CDR3nt: TGTGCCAGCAGCCTTGCGGGTCACGAGCGGGGGCTGAGCACCGGGGAGCTGTTTTTT

j_gene: TRBJ2-1
abundance: NA
v_gene: TRBV24-1
d_gene: TRBD2
CDR3aa: CATSDGRTSGSNEQFF
CDR3nt: TGTGCCACCAGTGATGGACGGACTAGCGGGAGTAATGAGCAGTTCTTC

j_gene: TRBJ2-7
abundance: few
v_gene: TRBV28
d_gene: NA
CDR3aa: CASSNSDRTYEQYF
CDR3nt: TGTGCCAGCAGCAACTCGGACAGAACCTACGAGCAGTACTTC

j_gene: TRBJ1-5
abundance: NA
v_gene: TRBV6-1
d_gene: TRBD1
CDR3aa: CASSDTQGLGRHF
CDR3nt: TGTGCCAGCAGTGACACACAGGGGCTGGGCAGGCATTTT

j_gene: TRBJ1-5
abundance: NA
v_gene: TRBV28
d_gene: TRBD1
CDR3aa: CASSFGDRDNQPQHF
CDR3nt: TGTGCCAGCAGTTTTGGGGACAGAGACAATCAGCCCCAGCATTTT

j_gene: TRBJ2-5
abundance: few
v_gene: TRBV28
d_gene: TRBD2
CDR3aa: CASSHTSGREETQYF
CDR3nt: TGTGCCAGCAGTCACACTAGCGGGAGGGAAGAGACCCAGTACTTC

j_gene: TRBJ2-5
abundance: NA
v_gene: TRBV27
d_gene: NA
CDR3aa: CASSLAWAQETQYF
CDR3nt: TGTGCCAGCAGTCTCGCCTGGGCCCAAGAGACCCAGTACTTC

j_gene: TRBJ2-7
abundance: NA
v_gene: TRBV10-3
d_gene: NA
CDR3aa: CAISATYEQYF
CDR3nt: TGTGCCATCAGTGCGACCTACGAGCAGTACTTC

j_gene: TRBJ2-1
abundance: once
v_gene: TRBV12-3/TRBV12-4
d_gene: TRBD2
CDR3aa: CASRQTSGGYNEQFF
CDR3nt: TGTGCCAGCAGACAGACTAGCGGGGGATACAATGAGCAGTTCTTC

j_gene: TRBJ2-5
abundance: NA
v_gene: TRBV24-1
d_gene: NA
CDR3aa: CATSLGGIGETQYF
CDR3nt: TGTGCCACCAGCTTGGGAGGCATCGGAGAGACCCAGTACTTC

j_gene: TRBJ2-1
abundance: NA
v_gene: TRBV6-5
d_gene: NA
CDR3aa: CASSYSSTGRYNEQFF
CDR3nt: TGTGCCAGCAGTTACTCGAGTACAGGAAGGTACAATGAGCAGTTCTTC

j_gene: TRBJ2-7
abundance: NA
v_gene: TRBV4-3
d_gene: TRBD1
CDR3aa: CASSQETAGGRYLSYEQYF
CDR3nt: TGCGCCAGCAGCCAAGAGACTGCAGGGGGCCGATATCTTTCCTACGAGCAGTACTTC

j_gene: TRBJ2-5
abundance: NA
v_gene: TRBV5-1
d_gene: NA
CDR3aa: CASSGSGQETQYF
CDR3nt: TGCGCCAGCAGCGGTTCCGGGCAAGAGACCCAGTACTTC

j_gene: TRBJ1-2
abundance: few
v_gene: TRBV13
d_gene: NA
CDR3aa: CASSLFGRLYGYTF
CDR3nt: TGTGCCAGCAGCTTATTTGGGCGGCTCTATGGCTACACCTTC

j_gene: TRBJ1-6
abundance: few
v_gene: TRBV10-3
d_gene: TRBD1
CDR3aa: CAISELGTGDNSPLHF
CDR3nt: TGTGCCATCAGTGAGCTGGGGACAGGTGATAATTCACCCCTCCACTTT

j_gene: TRBJ2-5
abundance: few
v_gene: TRBV11-1
d_gene: NA
CDR3aa: CASSLAGALETQYF
CDR3nt: TGTGCCAGCAGCCTCGCAGGCGCGTTGGAGACCCAGTACTTC

j_gene: TRBJ2-5
abundance: NA
v_gene: TRBV2
d_gene: TRBD2
CDR3aa: CASTRLAGGLETQYF
CDR3nt: TGTGCCAGCACCCGACTAGCGGGAGGGTTAGAGACCCAGTACTTC

j_gene: TRBJ1-1
abundance: NA
v_gene: TRBV4-2
d_gene: NA
CDR3aa: CASSQAARGWVPEAFF
CDR3nt: TGTGCCAGCAGCCAAGCTGCGCGGGGTTGGGTTCCTGAAGCTTTCTTT

j_gene: TRBJ2-5
abundance: NA
v_gene: TRBV9
d_gene: TRBD1
CDR3aa: CASSVGIQGAEQETRYF
CDR3nt: TGTGCCAGCAGCGTAGGGATACAGGGGGCGGAGCAAGAGACCCGGTACTTC

j_gene: TRBJ1-2
abundance: few
v_gene: TRBV3-1
d_gene: NA
CDR3aa: CASTLTGGEGYTF
CDR3nt: TGTGCCAGCACCCTAACGGGAGGTGAGGGCTACACCTTC

j_gene: TRBJ2-7
abundance: NA
v_gene: TRBV6-2/TRBV6-3
d_gene: NA
CDR3aa: CASSSTADPTYEQYF
CDR3nt: TGTGCCAGCAGTTCTACAGCAGACCCTACCTACGAGCAGTACTTC

j_gene: TRBJ1-5
abundance: few
v_gene: TRBV20-1
d_gene: NA
CDR3aa: CSASPAGPQHF
CDR3nt: TGCAGTGCCAGTCCTGCGGGGCCCCAGCATTTT